This T cell receptor beta chain appears in the sequencing data of a study of identical twins. TCRdb re-called the 5' RACE reads with MiXCR, one entry per CDR3 protein. The sample comprises about 690,000 distinct CDR3 sequences, around 20% of which are singletons, and approximately 4.5% rests with the top ten. This clonotype occurred a few times. V shed 4 bases and J shed 1 base, with 13 bases lying between them. This CDR3 is 15 amino acids long. Germline lookup yields CDR1 SEHNR and CDR2 FQNEAQ (reference sequence). These data were also filed under a second study, of T cells expressing NK-cell markers. That source adds: With respect to HCMV, most of the eight sequenced donors were seropositive, and one was seronegative.

This chain joins TRBV7-9 and TRBJ1-1; D not resolved. Input material: PBMCs. This TCR came from a woman aged 18 to 35 in good health. CDR3 region: CASSSTVDANTEAFF. The CDR3 DNA follows: TGTGCCAGCAGCTCGACTGTCGATGCGAACACTGAAGCTTTCTTT.